One sample yielded the 19 T cell receptor beta chains listed below, sequenced in a study of immune evolution from preneoplasia to lung adenocarcinoma. Here immunoSEQ multiplex PCR was the method, and the copy in TCRdb shows in-frame clones only, minus some. The sample contains 4,800 or so clones, 80% to 90% of which appear only once. The sample was FFPE atypical adenomatous hyperplasia tissue from the lung. Noted subset: atypical adenomatous hyperplasia (AAH), lung preneoplasia. Every receptor here comes from a person aged 70 to 85 with lung adenocarcinoma.

The V call is TRBV11-3, the J call TRBJ1-1; D not resolved. This CDR3 contains 13 residues. V shed 5 bases and J shed 1 base, with 8 bases lying between them. Germline V gene data show CDR1 as SGHNT and CDR2 as YENEEA. The CDR3 nucleotides read TGTGCCAGCAGCCCTAGACAGAACACTGAAGCTTTCTTT. It yields the protein CASSPRQNTEAFF.

CDR3 in amino acids: CAWSVIGGYTF. The CDR3 nucleotides read TGTGCCTGGAGTGTAATCGGGGGCTACACCTTC. The rearrangement uses TRBV30 and TRBJ1-2; D gene uncertain. Germline lookup yields CDR1 GTSNPN and CDR2 SVGIG (reference sequence). The CDR3 has 11 residues. With 0 bases removed from V and 8 bases from J, the gap between germline ends came to 7 bases. The full variable domain, in which reference TRBV30 and TRBJ1-2 provide the parts outside the CDR3, is SQTIHQWPATLVQPVGSPLSLECTVEGTSNPNLYWYRQAAGRGLQLLFYSVGIGQISSEVPQNLSASRPQDRQFILSSKKLLLSDSGFYLCAWSVIGGYTFGSGTRLTVV.

CDR3 sequence reads: CASSAWGGGVETQYF. CDR3 sequence (DNA): TGTGCCAGCAGCGCCTGGGGGGGAGGGGTGGAGACCCAGTACTTC. The rearrangement joins TRBV9 to TRBJ2-5; 7 bases match TRBD2. Germline V gene lookup returns CDR1 SGDLS and CDR2 YYNGEE. The CDR3 sequence is 15 residues long. V was clipped by 3 bases and J by 5 bases; unmatched bases: 10.

J is TRBJ1-5 and V is TRBV28, with D unclear. Germline values: CDR1 MDHEN, CDR2 SYDVKM. Trimming shortened V by 6 bases and J by 0 bases, and 12 bases separated the two germline ends. This CDR3 spans 15 amino acids. In nucleotides, the CDR3 is TGTGCCAGCAGAGTTGGACCTCTTAGCAATCAGCCCCAGCATTTT. Protein sequence: CASRVGPLSNQPQHF.

J is TRBJ1-3 and V is TRBV9; no firm D call. Trimming left V 0 bases short and J 4 bases short, with 11 bases between. The V gene's germline CDR1 is SGDLS and CDR2 YYNGEE. The CDR3 has 15 residues. This CDR3 reads CASSVGESPGNTIYF. CDR3 bases: TGTGCCAGCAGCGTAGGGGAATCCCCCGGAAACACCATATATTTT.

The V and J genes are TRBV5-1 and TRBJ2-7; TRBD1 matches at 8 bases. After removal of 2 bases from V and 6 bases from J, the junction contained 4 bases not matched to a gene. There are 13 residues in the CDR3. CDR1 is SGHRS and CDR2 is YFSETQ in the germline V gene. The CDR3 region is CASSFEQGGEQYF. The DNA for the CDR3 is TGCGCCAGCAGCTTTGAACAGGGGGGCGAGCAGTACTTC.

The sample holds a few counts of this clone. The chain employs TRBV11-3 and TRBJ2-7; 11 positions match TRBD2. Trimming took 3 bases from V and 4 from J; bases not matched to a gene: 2. The CDR3 is 14 residues long. Germline V gene lookup returns CDR1 SGHNT and CDR2 YENEEA. The CDR3 region is CASSLGLAVYEQYF. In nucleotides, the CDR3 is TGTGCCAGCAGCTTGGGACTAGCGGTATACGAGCAGTACTTC.

The chain carries TRBV5-6 and TRBJ1-1, with D possibly matching TRBD1 (5 bases). The length of the CDR3 is 14 residues. Germline V lookup: CDR1 SGHDT, CDR2 YYEEEE. The germline V and J ends were trimmed by 2 bases and 1 base, with 9 bases remaining between them. CDR3 loop: CASSFLTGNTEAFF. As DNA, the CDR3 is TGTGCCAGCAGCTTCCTTACAGGGAACACTGAAGCTTTCTTT. The variable domain in full, completed from reference TRBV5-6 and TRBJ1-1, reads DAGVTQSPTHLIKTRGQQVTLRCSPKSGHDTVSWYQQALGQGPQFIFQYYEEEERQRGNFPDRFSGHQFPNYSSELNVNALLLGDSALYLCASSFLTGNTEAFFGQGTRLTVV.

J is TRBJ2-3 and V is TRBV11-2, with no clear D. Germline CDR1 SGHAT, CDR2 FQNNGV. CDR3 length equals 14 residues. Trimming took 0 bases from V and 6 from J, leaving 10 bases between them. CDR3 in amino acids: CASSLDPNGDTQYF. The CDR3 DNA follows: TGTGCCAGCAGCTTAGATCCTAACGGGGATACGCAGTATTTT.

This clone showed up just once. Because it lacks the conserved phenylalanine or tryptophan at the end, this CDR3 is likely a read error. The chain is built from TRBV19 and TRBJ1-2, with D possibly matching TRBD1 (5 bases). The CDR3 is made up of 12 amino acids. Per germline, CDR1 LNHDA and CDR2 SQIVND (reference sequence). Deletions cut 7 bases from V and 4 bases from J, with 10 bases between. The CDR3 coding sequence is TGTGCCAGTACGGGAACAGGCTATGGCTACACCCTC. Residues: CASTGTGYGYTL.

The chain has TRBV19 and TRBJ1-5; 9 bases fit TRBD1. Unmatched junction bases numbered 6, after V lost 6 bases and J lost 6 bases. In germline, CDR1 is LNHDA, CDR2 SQIVND (reference sequence). This CDR3 contains 14 residues. CDR3 region: CASRDRGRRQPQHF. For the CDR3, the DNA is TGTGCCAGTAGGGACAGGGGCAGACGTCAGCCCCAGCATTTT.

V gene TRBV19 combines with J gene TRBJ2-7, with a possible D match to TRBD1 (5 bases). This CDR3 is 15 amino acids long. CDR1 is LNHDA and CDR2 is SQIVND in the germline V gene (reference sequence). V shed 6 bases and J shed 9 bases, with 24 bases lying between them. CDR3 nucleotides: TGTGCCAGTAGGGGAACAGACAGCCAGGCACGAGTGCAGTACTTC. It codes for CASRGTDSQARVQYF.

The chain combines TRBV30 with TRBJ2-1; 8 nucleotides line up with TRBD2. V gave up 3 bases and J gave up 7 bases; unmatched junction bases: 8. Per germline, CDR1 GTSNPN and CDR2 SVGIG (reference sequence). The CDR3 length is 14 residues. The CDR3 DNA follows: TGTGCCTGGAGATCCAGCGGGAGTAGAAATGAGCAGTTCTTC. Translating gives CAWRSSGSRNEQFF. Variable domain in full (rest from reference TRBV30 and TRBJ2-1): SQTIHQWPATLVQPVGSPLSLECTVEGTSNPNLYWYRQAAGRGLQLLFYSVGIGQISSEVPQNLSASRPQDRQFILSSKKLLLSDSGFYLCAWRSSGSRNEQFFGPGTRLTVL.

A note on this clone: The same CDR3 arises from other DNA sequences in this sample as well. The chain joins TRBV6-5 to TRBJ2-7, with TRBD1 as a possible D gene (6 bases). The length of the CDR3 is 12 residues. The germline V gene encodes CDR1 MNHEY and CDR2 SVGAGI. Trimming shortened V by 5 bases and J by 5 bases, and 10 bases separated the two germline ends. CDR3 in amino acids: CASSAHRDEQYF. In DNA, the CDR3 is TGTGCCAGCAGTGCTCACAGGGACGAGCAGTACTTC.

Within the sample, this clone is large. This chain links TRBV13 with TRBJ2-5, with 9 nucleotides matching TRBD1. V was pared by 5 bases and J by 5 bases, with 9 bases of the junction left unmatched. This CDR3 is 15 amino acids long. Germline-derived CDR1 and CDR2 are PRHDT and FYEKMQ (reference sequence). The CDR3 nucleotides read TGTGCCAGCAGCATCCTGACAGGGGGAGGGGAGACCCAGTACTTC. The encoded protein is CASSILTGGGETQYF.

This chain connects TRBV15 to TRBJ1-4; weak D call: TRBD1 (5 bases). V shed 3 bases and J shed 0 bases, with 17 bases lying between them. The CDR3 length is 18 residues. Germline V lookup: CDR1 LNHNV, CDR2 YYDKDF (reference sequence). The CDR3 spells CATSSSQGAATTNEKLFF. Here the CDR3 DNA reads TGTGCCACCAGCAGCTCCCAAGGGGCAGCCACAACTAATGAAAAACTGTTTTTT.

The chain recombines TRBV7-8 with TRBJ2-1, with D possibly TRBD2 on 6 matching bases. The CDR3 sequence is 16 residues long. The germline CDR1 and CDR2 sequences are SGHVS and FQNEAQ. V was shortened by 2 bases and J by 1 base, with 12 bases between the two germline ends. The CDR3 DNA reads as TGTGCCAGCAGCTTAAAACGGCGGGAATCCTACAATGAGCAGTTCTTC. It encodes CASSLKRRESYNEQFF.

The chain recombines TRBV6-5 with TRBJ2-1; 9 nucleotides match TRBD2. CDR3 length: 15 residues. Germline V CDR1 and CDR2: MNHEY, SVGAGI. Trimming took 6 bases from V and 4 from J; bases not matched to a gene: 7. CDR3 amino acids: CASSFSGRRYNEQFF. DNA for the CDR3: TGTGCCAGCAGCTTTAGCGGGAGACGATACAATGAGCAGTTCTTC.

The chain employs TRBV7-9 and TRBJ2-3; 8 positions agree with TRBD2. The germline V gene encodes CDR1 SEHNR and CDR2 FQNEAQ (reference sequence). V trimming: 5 bases; J trimming: 0 bases; junction bases outside the gene matches: 4. CDR3 length: 15 residues. This chain's CDR3 is CASSRPSGSTDTQYF. CDR3 sequence (DNA): TGTGCCAGCAGCCGACCTAGCGGGAGCACAGATACGCAGTATTTT.